Below are 20 T cell receptor beta chains sequenced from a single sample in a study of cytomegalovirus exposure and HLA in healthy donors. PCR used 60 Vbeta primers and 13 Jbeta primers. The protocol was immunoSEQ multiplex PCR, while the TCRdb copy is restricted to in-frame clones and leaves out a portion. The sample includes some 130,000 clones, 60% to 85% of them seen just once. Source material: PBMCs. These receptor sequences come from a woman between 35 and 50 years old in good health and CMV-seronegative.

This clone was seen a handful of times. The gene calls are TRBV5-8 and TRBJ2-5; D is perhaps TRBD1 (6 bases). This CDR3 region has 13 residues. Germline V lookup: CDR1 SGHTS, CDR2 YDEGEE. Trimming pared 5 bases from V and 4 bases from J, leaving 12 bases between. The CDR3 is CASRPQGRETQYF. The CDR3 DNA follows: TGTGCCAGCAGGCCACAGGGTAGAGAGACCCAGTACTTC.

The rearrangement links TRBV28 to TRBJ1-2, with 9 bases aligning to TRBD1. The V segment lost 2 bases and the J segment 4 bases; nucleotides outside the gene matches: 8. This CDR3 region has 16 residues. Germline CDR1 is MDHEN and CDR2 is SYDVKM. CDR3 in DNA: TGTGCCAGCAGTTTACCCAAACAGGGGGCAGGCTATGGCTACACCTTC. This encodes CASSLPKQGAGYGYTF.

V usage is TRBV13 and J usage is TRBJ1-2, with 7 bases that match TRBD1. V lost 5 bases to trimming and J lost 0 bases; unmatched junction nucleotides: 21. The CDR3 contains 20 residues. CDR1 and CDR2 (germline): PRHDT, FYEKMQ (reference sequence). This CDR3 is CASSHSPGDSDSTANYGYTF. CDR3 in DNA: TGTGCCAGCAGCCATAGCCCCGGGGACAGCGATTCAACAGCTAACTATGGCTACACCTTC.

The rearrangement links TRBV28 to TRBJ1-2, with a possible D match to TRBD1 (5 bases). V lost 5 bases and J lost 4, with 14 bases in between. The germline V gene has CDR1 MDHEN and CDR2 SYDVKM. CDR3 length equals 14 residues. CDR3 residues: CASSPVKGRYGYTF. The CDR3 DNA sequence: TGTGCCAGCAGTCCCGTAAAGGGGCGCTATGGCTACACCTTC.

This chain uses TRBV7-8 with TRBJ2-1; 7 bases line up with TRBD2. The germline V gene encodes CDR1 SGHVS and CDR2 FQNEAQ. With 3 bases clipped from V and 4 bases from J, the junction kept 9 bases outside the gene matches. The CDR3 totals 16 residues. CDR3 in DNA: TGTGCCAGCAGCTTCTCAAGCGGGGAGGTTTACAATGAGCAGTTCTTC. Its protein product is CASSFSSGEVYNEQFF.

The CDR3 spells CASSQVRDRGYEQYF. CDR3 coding DNA: TGCGCCAGCAGCCAAGTTCGGGACAGGGGTTACGAGCAGTACTTC. This chain connects TRBV4-1 to TRBJ2-7; 10 bases agree with TRBD1. The CDR3 is 15 amino acids. The V segment lost 1 base and the J segment 4 bases; nucleotides outside the gene matches: 4. Germline CDR1 reads MGHRA; CDR2 reads YSYEKL.

This clone was observed a handful of times. The chain couples TRBV5-1 to TRBJ2-6; TRBD1 matches at 8 bases. Germline trimming cut 5 bases from V and 4 bases from J; bases unmatched to any gene: 5. Germline lookup yields CDR1 SGHRS and CDR2 YFSETQ. The length of the CDR3 is 15 residues. The CDR3 loop reads CASRGQVAGANVLTF. The CDR3 DNA follows: TGCGCCAGCAGGGGACAGGTAGCCGGGGCCAACGTCCTGACTTTC.

The chain recombines TRBV7-9 with TRBJ1-1, with TRBD1 matching over 8 bases. Unmatched junction bases numbered 5, after V lost 5 bases and J lost 3 bases. This CDR3 is 14 amino acids long. Germline V gene lookup returns CDR1 SEHNR and CDR2 FQNEAQ (reference sequence). The CDR3 loop is CASSTRQGYTEAFF. As DNA, the CDR3 is TGTGCCAGCAGCACTCGACAGGGGTACACTGAAGCTTTCTTT.

This sequence joins TRBV13 and TRBJ2-7, with 8 positions matching TRBD2. Germline values: CDR1 PRHDT, CDR2 FYEKMQ (reference sequence). This CDR3 contains 17 residues. The junction had 13 bases not matched to a gene; V was cut back by 1 base and J by 5 bases. DNA for the CDR3: TGTGCCAGCAGCTTAGTAGACCAAGGGACTAGTTCGGACGAGCAGTACTTC. This sequence encodes CASSLVDQGTSSDEQYF.

The rearrangement uses TRBV19 and TRBJ1-6; D unclear. Germline values: CDR1 LNHDA, CDR2 SQIVND (reference sequence). The CDR3 contains 15 residues. V was trimmed by 3 bases and J by 11 bases, leaving 17 bases between them. The CDR3 DNA follows: TGTGCCAGTAGTATTGAGGTACGGTTGAGGGCACCCCTCCACTTT. Translated: CASSIEVRLRAPLHF.

In regard to this clone: At one end, the junction sequence differs from germline, possibly due to a read error. Other DNA sequences in the sample encode the same CDR3. This chain joins TRBV27 and TRBJ1-1; maybe TRBD1 (5 bases). CDR1 and CDR2 (germline): MNHEY, SMNVEV (reference sequence). This CDR3 region has 14 residues. The CDR3 DNA follows: TGTGCCAGCAGTTTACTGGGGGGAAACACTGAAGCTTTTTTT. This translates into CASSLLGGNTEAFF.

The J gene is TRBJ1-1, the V gene TRBV5-4; 7 bases are a match to TRBD1. The germline CDR1 and CDR2 sequences are SGHNT and YYREEE (reference sequence). J gave up 5 bases and V 4 bases, and 8 bases lay outside the gene matches. The length of the CDR3 is 14 residues. This CDR3 is CASSATGKGTEAFF. Written as DNA, the CDR3 is TGTGCCAGCAGCGCGACAGGGAAGGGAACTGAAGCTTTCTTT. The complete variable domain, with remaining parts taken from reference TRBV5-4 and TRBJ1-1, reads ETGVTQSPTHLIKTRGQQVTLRCSSQSGHNTVSWYQQALGQGPQFIFQYYREEENGRGNFPPRFSGLQFPNYSSELNVNALELDDSALYLCASSATGKGTEAFFGQGTRLTVV.

V is TRBV27 and J is TRBJ1-6; 7 positions match TRBD1. The CDR3 has 17 amino acids. The germline gives CDR1 MNHEY, CDR2 SMNVEV (reference sequence). V shed 4 bases, J shed 1 base, and the junction held 7 bases outside the gene matches. Here the CDR3 DNA reads TGTGCCAGCAGTTACAGGGGTGTAAGGTCCTATAATTCACCCCTCCACTTT. The encoded protein is CASSYRGVRSYNSPLHF.

The chain combines TRBV4-2 with TRBJ2-7; 12 bases fit TRBD2. The CDR3 has 17 amino acids. The junction had 9 bases not matched to a gene; V was cut back by 4 bases and J by 2 bases. The V gene's germline CDR1 is LGHNA and CDR2 YNFKEQ. In DNA, the CDR3 is TGTGCCAGCAGCCGAGAGCCCGGACTAGCGGGGACCTACGAGCAGTACTTC. It codes for CASSREPGLAGTYEQYF.

CDR3 bases: TGTGCCAGCAGCGTAGATGGAGGGTATCAGCCCCAGCATTTT. This codes for CASSVDGGYQPQHF. The chain recombines TRBV9 with TRBJ1-5; D uncertain. CDR3 size: 14 residues. The germline V gene encodes CDR1 SGDLS and CDR2 YYNGEE. Trimming took 0 bases from V and 5 from J, leaving 9 bases between them.

The rearrangement links TRBV5-1 to TRBJ2-2; 10 bases are a match to TRBD1. CDR1 and CDR2 from the germline V gene are SGHRS and YFSETQ. The CDR3 extends over 15 amino acids. With 0 bases clipped from V and 6 bases from J, the junction kept 2 bases outside the gene matches. CDR3 bases: TGCGCCAGCAGCTTGGGGACAGGGGGTGCCGGGGAGCTGTTTTTT. The encoded protein is CASSLGTGGAGELFF. Looking up the rest from reference TRBV5-1 and TRBJ2-2 gives the full variable domain: KAGVTQTPRYLIKTRGQQVTLSCSPISGHRSVSWYQQTPGQGLQFLFEYFSETQRNKGNFPGRFSGRQFSNSRSEMNVSTLELGDSALYLCASSLGTGGAGELFFGEGSRLTVL.

V is TRBV4-1 and J is TRBJ1-2; a weak D match, TRBD1 (5 bases). The CDR3 consists of 14 residues. Germline CDR1 and CDR2: MGHRA and YSYEKL. Trimming pared 1 base from V and 4 bases from J, leaving 10 bases between. CDR3 sequence: CASSQGSGGYGYTF. The CDR3 DNA sequence: TGCGCCAGCAGCCAAGGGTCGGGGGGCTATGGCTACACCTTC.

The chain uses TRBV2 and TRBJ1-4; D uncertain. The germline CDR1 and CDR2 sequences are SNHLY and FYNNEI. This CDR3 is 15 amino acids long. Trimming took 0 bases from V and 7 from J, leaving 12 bases between them. The CDR3 region is CASSEALAQSEKLFF. DNA of the CDR3: TGTGCCAGCAGTGAAGCGCTTGCCCAGTCTGAAAAACTGTTTTTT.

The rearrangement uses TRBV4-3 and TRBJ1-4; a weak D match, TRBD1 (5 bases). V shed 4 bases and J shed 2 bases, with 11 bases lying between them. The CDR3 runs to 15 residues. Germline CDR1 reads LGHNA; CDR2 reads YSLEER. The CDR3 bases are TGCGCCAGCAGCCGCGTGGGGGGGACTAATGAAAAACTGTTTTTT. Protein sequence: CASSRVGGTNEKLFF.

The V and J genes are TRBV30 and TRBJ2-5; 11 bases fit TRBD1. Germline V gene data show CDR1 as GTSNPN and CDR2 as SVGIG (reference sequence). CDR3 length: 15 residues. J gave up 1 base and V 4 bases, and 5 bases lay outside the gene matches. CDR3 residues: CAWTHGTGGQETQYF. In DNA, the CDR3 is TGTGCCTGGACTCACGGGACAGGGGGCCAAGAGACCCAGTACTTC.